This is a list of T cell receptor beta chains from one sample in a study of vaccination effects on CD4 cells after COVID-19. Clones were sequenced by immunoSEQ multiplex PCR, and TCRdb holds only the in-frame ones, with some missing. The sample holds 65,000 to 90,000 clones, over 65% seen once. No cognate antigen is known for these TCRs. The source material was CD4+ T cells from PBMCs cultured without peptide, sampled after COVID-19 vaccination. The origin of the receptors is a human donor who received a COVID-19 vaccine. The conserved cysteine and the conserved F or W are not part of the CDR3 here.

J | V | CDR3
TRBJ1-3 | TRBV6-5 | ASSYTAGNTIY
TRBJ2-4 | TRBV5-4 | ASSHGTGWGKNIQY
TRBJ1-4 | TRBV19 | ATLDRGRDEKLF
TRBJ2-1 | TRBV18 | ASSPPIGGRNNEQF
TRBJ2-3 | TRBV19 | ASSASGGAGGTDTQY
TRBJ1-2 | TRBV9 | ASSVGVPYGYT
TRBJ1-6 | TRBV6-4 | ASRGQGSPLH
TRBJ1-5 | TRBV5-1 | ASSLVPGNQPQH
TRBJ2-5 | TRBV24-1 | ATSDPGGGETQY
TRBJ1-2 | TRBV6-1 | ASSERYGTGFFAGT
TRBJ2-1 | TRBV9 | ASSVAPTGTSGYNEQF
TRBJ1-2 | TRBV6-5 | ASSEGQTNYGYT
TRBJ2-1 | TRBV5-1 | ASSLGLAAYNEQF
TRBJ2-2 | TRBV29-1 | SVDSVTGLDGELF
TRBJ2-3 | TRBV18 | ASSPRTSGGYTDTQY
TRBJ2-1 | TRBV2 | ASCGDYNEQF
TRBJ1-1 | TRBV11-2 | ASSLVLTTSGNTEAF
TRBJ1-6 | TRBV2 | ASSSEGGNSPLH
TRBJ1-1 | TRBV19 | ASIRGGSEAF
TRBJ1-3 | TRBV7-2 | ASSLVVGGGNTIY
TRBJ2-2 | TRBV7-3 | ASSSKTYTGELF
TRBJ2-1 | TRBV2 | ASSVWRGRDEQF
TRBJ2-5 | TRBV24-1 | ATSDSGGVETQY
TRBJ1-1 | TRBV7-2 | ASSLEVITEAF
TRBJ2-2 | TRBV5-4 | ASSLGSPNTGELF
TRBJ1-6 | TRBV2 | ASSNQGPPLH
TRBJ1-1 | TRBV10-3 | ATAGVLNTEAF
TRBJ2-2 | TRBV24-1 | ATSELSTNTGELF
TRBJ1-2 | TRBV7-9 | ASSLEFDSYSPYGYT
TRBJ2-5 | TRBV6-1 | ASSDTGTGQETQY
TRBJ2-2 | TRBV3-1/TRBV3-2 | ASSQEQGYTGELF
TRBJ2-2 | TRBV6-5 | ASSQDWNTGELF
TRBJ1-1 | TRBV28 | ASSINLEAF
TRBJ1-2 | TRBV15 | ATSRADGNYGYT
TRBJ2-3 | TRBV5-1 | ASSPSGRGDTQY
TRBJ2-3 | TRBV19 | ATQTSGGPSDTQY